Listed here are 16 T cell receptor beta chains from one sample, sequenced in a study of identical twins' blood T cells. TCRdb fed the 5' RACE reads into MiXCR, producing one record per CDR3 protein. The sample has a few hundred thousand distinct CDR3 sequences; more than 25% are singletons. Sequencing used PBMCs. The receptors shown here come from a woman between 18 and 49 years old in good health.

This clonotype was picked up a small number of times. V and J are TRBV9 and TRBJ1-1; perhaps TRBD1 as D (6 bases). The V end was cut by 0 bases, the J end by 8 bases, with 11 bases between. This CDR3 has 13 amino acids. The V gene's germline CDR1 is SGDLS and CDR2 YYNGEE. In DNA form, the CDR3 reads TGTGCCAGCAGCGTAGATCTTACAGGGGAAGCTTTCTTT. Encoded protein: CASSVDLTGEAFF.

The rearrangement links TRBV30 to TRBJ2-1; unclear D gene. The V gene's germline CDR1 is GTSNPN and CDR2 SVGIG (reference sequence). The CDR3 is made up of 12 amino acids. V lost 3 bases and J lost 15, with 18 bases in between. The CDR3 coding sequence is TGTGCCTGGAGCCAGACATTCAAGGGCCCGTTCTTC. It yields the protein CAWSQTFKGPFF.

The chain carries TRBV6-1 and TRBJ1-6, with D perhaps matching TRBD1 (6 bases). The CDR3 loop spans 14 amino acids. Trimming left V 6 bases short and J 8 bases short, with 14 bases between. Per germline, CDR1 MNHNS and CDR2 SASEGT. The CDR3 loop is CASSRQVQDSPLHF. The DNA of the CDR3 is TGTGCCAGCAGCAGACAGGTGCAAGATTCACCCCTCCACTTT.

Remarks on this clonotype: A read error may be the cause here, since a much bigger clone is one base away. This sequence joins TRBV29-1 and TRBJ1-2; no clear D gene. Germline values: CDR1 SQVTM, CDR2 ANQGSEA. The CDR3 is 14 residues long. CDR3: CNVMAGRSRDGYTF. In nucleotides, the CDR3 is TGCAACGTTATGGCCGGTAGATCCCGAGATGGCTACACCTTC.

This clonotype was counted ten times or more. J is TRBJ1-3 and V is TRBV12-3 or TRBV12-4, with D possibly TRBD1 on 6 matching bases. Trimming shortened V by 6 bases and J by 6 bases, and 18 bases separated the two germline ends. CDR3 size: 15 residues. Written as DNA, the CDR3 is TGTGCCAGCAGCATATACAGGACAGAGAAAAACACCATATATTTT. It encodes CASSIYRTEKNTIYF.

This clonotype came up a few times. V is TRBV12-5 and J is TRBJ2-3; weak D call: TRBD1 (5 bases). This CDR3 region has 15 residues. Trimming cost V 1 base and J 5 bases, with 13 bases left between them. The germline V gene has CDR1 LGHNT and CDR2 FRNRAP. This CDR3 is CASGLALPRVDTQYF. DNA for the CDR3: TGTGCTAGTGGTTTGGCCTTACCCAGGGTAGATACGCAGTATTTT.

This clonotype came up many times. This chain connects TRBV29-1 to TRBJ1-1; no clear D. This CDR3 spans 13 amino acids. Germline CDR1 is SQVTM and CDR2 is ANQGSEA. Deletions cut 0 bases from V and 6 bases from J, with 11 bases between. CDR3 nucleotide sequence: TGCAGCGTTGAAGATGGGCTAAAGGCTGAAGCTTTCTTT. Protein product: CSVEDGLKAEAFF.

The table lists this clonotype with many counts. This chain uses TRBV29-1 with TRBJ1-5, with D hard to call. V lost 4 bases to trimming and J lost 0 bases, with 7 bases between them. From germline, CDR1 is SQVTM and CDR2 ANQGSEA. This CDR3 is 13 amino acids long. In nucleotides, the CDR3 is TGCAGCGTTGCACATAATAGCAATCAGCCCCAGCATTTT. This translates into CSVAHNSNQPQHF.

Concerning this clonotype: A read error is possible here, since a much larger clone lies one base away. The chain uses TRBV7-2 and TRBJ1-1, with D unclear. Per the germline V gene, CDR1 is SGHTA and CDR2 is FQGNSA. There are 12 residues in the CDR3. CDR3 amino acids: CAGSLITTEAFF. The DNA for the CDR3 is TGTGCCGGCAGCTTGATAACCACTGAAGCTTTCTTT.

This clonotype was counted a few times. The chain is built from TRBV10-3 and TRBJ2-6; the D gene could be TRBD1 or TRBD2 (5 bases each). V was cut by 4 bases and J by 9 bases, with 19 bases left in between. Per the germline V gene, CDR1 is ENHRY and CDR2 is SYGVKD. The CDR3 runs 16 residues. The CDR3 sequence: CAISGRVALRGNVLTF. CDR3 sequence (DNA): TGTGCCATCAGTGGCAGAGTTGCCCTGAGGGGCAACGTCCTGACTTTC.

This clonotype has only a few counts. The V call is TRBV5-1, the J call TRBJ2-7; no reliable D call. V lost 5 bases, J lost 6 bases, and 18 bases lay in between. From germline, CDR1 is SGHRS and CDR2 YFSETQ. The CDR3 has 14 amino acids. Here the CDR3 DNA reads TGCGCCAGCAGTCACTCCGGTGGGGATTTCGAGCAGTACTTC. Translating it yields CASSHSGGDFEQYF.

This clonotype was recorded a few times. J is TRBJ1-3 and V is TRBV12-5; no definite D call. The CDR3 spans 13 residues. Per the germline V gene, CDR1 is LGHNT and CDR2 is FRNRAP. Deletions cut 3 bases from V and 6 bases from J, with 9 bases between. The CDR3 loop reads CASGFLAANTIYF. The CDR3 nucleotides are TGTGCTAGTGGTTTCCTGGCAGCAAACACCATATATTTT.

With respect to this clonotype: A much larger clone lies one base from this, so it may be a read error. The rearrangement uses TRBV18 and TRBJ1-5; D possibly corresponds to TRBD1 (5 bases). The CDR3 length is 13 residues. CDR1 is KGHSH and CDR2 is LQKENI in the germline V gene. The CDR3 sequence is CASSSSGKQPQNF. Written as DNA, the CDR3 is TGTGCCAGCTCATCCTCAGGGAAACAGCCCCAGAATTTT.

In this sample, this clonotype turned up a few times. The chain has TRBV11-2 and TRBJ2-2, with TRBD1 identical over 8 bases. The trim removed 3 bases at V and 6 bases at J, leaving 3 bases unmatched. The CDR3 has 14 residues. Germline V CDR1 and CDR2: SGHAT, FQNNGV. The CDR3 coding sequence is TGTGCCAGCAGCTTCTACAGGGGGGCCGGGGAGCTGTTTTTT. It encodes CASSFYRGAGELFF.

The table lists this clonotype with a few counts. The chain recombines TRBV6-1 with TRBJ1-1; no definite D call. Germline V gives CDR1 MNHNS, CDR2 SASEGT. Trimming removed 6 bases at V and 4 bases at J, with 12 bases between. The CDR3 extends over 13 amino acids. CDR3 DNA sequence: TGTGCCAGCAGCCGGCTGGTGGTCACTGAAGCTTTCTTT. Residues: CASSRLVVTEAFF.

The rearrangement uses TRBV19 and TRBJ1-5; weak D call: TRBD1 (6 bases). V lost 0 bases and J lost 8, with 14 bases in between. Germline CDR1 is LNHDA and CDR2 is SQIVND (reference sequence). The CDR3 is 15 amino acids. The CDR3 is CASSIDPTGREPQHF. CDR3 bases: TGTGCCAGTAGTATAGATCCTACAGGGAGAGAGCCCCAGCATTTT.